This entry is about one T cell receptor (beta chain). Its target is not known. The data derive from a study of shared clonotypes between healthy human individuals. Study-level findings and limits: The genetic and exposure-history diversity represented was limited by few donors.

Once extracted for a subset, genomic DNA was divided evenly among several immunoSEQ plates. The sequenced material, unsorted PBMC DNA, was run on ten immunoSEQ deep assay plates. Libraries were prepared by immunoSEQ multiplex PCR; TCRdb keeps only in-frame clonotypes and omits some of them. This table holds around 440,000 clones, over 60% found once. The CDR3 covers 13 residues. CDR1 is SGHAT, CDR2 FQNNGV, per germline. The V end lost 1 base, the J end lost 6 bases, and 8 bases lay between the germline ends. Genomic DNA, for the unsorted samples, came from roughly 94 million PBMCs. Sequencing input: PBMCs. The receptor was derived from a woman in her thirties or forties in good health. Some clones in this sample may be carry-over from other donors' samples. The rearrangement links TRBV11-2 to TRBJ2-3; no definite D call. CDR3 DNA sequence: TGTGCCAGCAGCTTAGTTCAGAGGGATACGCAGTATTTT. Translation gives CASSLVQRDTQYF.